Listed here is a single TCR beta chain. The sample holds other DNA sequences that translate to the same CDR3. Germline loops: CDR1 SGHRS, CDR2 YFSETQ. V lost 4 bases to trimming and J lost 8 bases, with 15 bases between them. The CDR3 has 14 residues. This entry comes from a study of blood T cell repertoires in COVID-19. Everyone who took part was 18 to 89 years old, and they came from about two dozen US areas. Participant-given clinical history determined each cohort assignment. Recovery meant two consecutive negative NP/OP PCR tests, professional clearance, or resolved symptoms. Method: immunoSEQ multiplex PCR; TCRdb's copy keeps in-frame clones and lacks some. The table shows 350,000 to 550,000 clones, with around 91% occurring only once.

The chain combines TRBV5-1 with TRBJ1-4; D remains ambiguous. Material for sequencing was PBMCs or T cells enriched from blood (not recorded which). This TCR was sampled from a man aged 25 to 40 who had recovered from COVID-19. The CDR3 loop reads CASSLTPGPEKLFF. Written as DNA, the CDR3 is TGCGCCAGCAGCCTAACCCCAGGTCCCGAAAAACTGTTTTTT.